The rows below give T cell receptor beta chains drawn from one sample of a study of blood T cell repertoires in COVID-19. TCRdb keeps only in-frame clones here, not all; method: immunoSEQ multiplex PCR. Among some 97,000 clones, about 85% were seen once, and the ten largest hold around 13%. Sequenced: peripheral blood. The receptors were sampled from a human donor in a cohort sampled during active COVID-19. Both conserved end residues are part of each CDR3. D genes are given only for firm matches. Size tells how often a clone was seen (once, few, many) or the class of an expanded clone, and some rows leave it out.

cdr3_nt cdr3_aa d_call v_call clone_size j_call
TGTGCCAGCAGCGCCCGACAGGAGAGGGGATATGGCTACACCTTC CASSARQERGYGYTF . TRBV21-1 . TRBJ1-2
TGTGCCAGCAGCTTGCAGGGGACGGTCAATGAGCAGTTCTTC CASSLQGTVNEQFF . TRBV7-9 . TRBJ2-1
TGTGCCAGCAGCCCATCGGAGGGGGCTTGGGAGACCCAGTACTTC CASSPSEGAWETQYF . TRBV7-6 . TRBJ2-5
TGTGCCATTACGGGGACAGGTAATACAGATACGCAGTATTTT CAITGTGNTDTQYF TRBD1 TRBV10-3 . TRBJ2-3
TGTGCCAGCAGTTTATCCATGAACACTGAAGCTTTCTTT CASSLSMNTEAFF . TRBV12-3/TRBV12-4 once TRBJ1-1
TGTGCCAGCAGTTTCCAGGGAGGTTACTACAATGAGCAGTTCTTC CASSFQGGYYNEQFF . TRBV28 . TRBJ2-1
TGTGCCAGCAGCTTATTTGTTAGGGGGGGCAGGGACGAGCAGTACTTC CASSLFVRGGRDEQYF . TRBV7-9 . TRBJ2-7
TGTGCCAGCAGTCGACAGGGGGGTCAGCCCCAGCATTTT CASSRQGGQPQHF TRBD1 TRBV12-3/TRBV12-4 . TRBJ1-5
TGTGCCAGCAGTTTTTCCCGGGGGGTCTACGAGCAGTACTTC CASSFSRGVYEQYF TRBD2 TRBV5-5 . TRBJ2-7
TGCGCCAGCAGCCAAAGGGGACAGGGAAGGTACGAGCAGTACTTC CASSQRGQGRYEQYF TRBD1 TRBV4-3 . TRBJ2-7
TGTGCCAGCAGCCCCGTTTTAGGGGCACCCACAGATACGCAGTATTTT CASSPVLGAPTDTQYF . TRBV7-9 . TRBJ2-3
TGTGCCAGCAGTTCCAGGGTTACCGGGGAGCTGTTTTTT CASSSRVTGELFF . TRBV6-6 once TRBJ2-2